The 25 T cell receptor beta chains listed next were all sequenced from one sample in a study of T-cell memory formation after mild COVID-19. TCRdb called the 5' RACE reads again in MiXCR, with one record for every CDR3 protein. Of a few hundred thousand distinct CDR3 sequences in the sample, 28% are singletons; the top ten hold around an eighth. The source material was PBMCs or a T cell subset sorted from them (not recorded which). These receptors originate from an adult woman who had mild COVID-19 (a few samples of this study predate the infection). Cell type and time point are not known.

This clonotype was counted only a few times. CDR3 region: CASTRGGYYNEQFF. Here the CDR3 DNA reads TGTGCCAGCACGCGTGGCGGGTATTACAATGAGCAGTTCTTC. The chain couples TRBV9 to TRBJ2-1; D is possibly TRBD2 (5 bases). Trimming took off 6 bases at V and 4 bases at J, with 14 bases between the two ends. The germline gives CDR1 SGDLS, CDR2 YYNGEE. This CDR3 is 14 amino acids long.

The rearrangement uses TRBV7-2 and TRBJ2-5, with TRBD2 matching over 13 bases. From germline, CDR1 is SGHTA and CDR2 FQGNSA. The trim removed 5 bases at V and 1 base at J, leaving 4 bases unmatched. The CDR3 is 16 amino acids. The CDR3 DNA reads as TGTGCCAGCAGCACCGGACTAGCGGGGGCCCAAGAGACCCAGTACTTC. It is translated as CASSTGLAGAQETQYF. The whole variable domain, filled in from reference TRBV7-2 and TRBJ2-5, reads GAGVSQSPSNKVTEKGKDVELRCDPISGHTALYWYRQSLGQGLEFLIYFQGNSAPDKSGLPSDRFSAERTGGSVSTLTIQRTQQEDSAVYLCASSTGLAGAQETQYFGPGTRLLVL.

The chain employs TRBV20-1 and TRBJ1-5; no definite D call. The germline V gene has CDR1 DFQATT and CDR2 SNEGSKA (reference sequence). V shed 6 bases and J shed 0 bases, with 15 bases lying between them. The CDR3 is 15 amino acids. The CDR3 sequence: CSATTGPTSNQPQHF. Written as DNA, the CDR3 is TGCAGTGCCACCACCGGACCTACTAGCAATCAGCCCCAGCATTTT.

The chain employs TRBV5-1 and TRBJ1-1; D remains ambiguous. The germline gives CDR1 SGHRS, CDR2 YFSETQ. The CDR3 spans 11 residues. The V and J ends lost 6 bases and 3 bases respectively, with 6 bases between them. The CDR3 DNA reads as TGCGCCAGCATGTCGGACACTGAAGCTTTCTTT. This sequence encodes CASMSDTEAFF.

This clonotype was recorded many times. The CDR3: CASSLGSGSNQPQHF. DNA of the CDR3: TGTGCCAGCAGCTTAGGTTCCGGGTCCAATCAGCCCCAGCATTTT. The chain employs TRBV7-3 and TRBJ1-5; D gene unclear. The CDR3 has 15 residues. Germline CDR1 is SGHTA and CDR2 is FQGTGA. V lost 2 bases and J lost 3, with 11 bases in between.

This clonotype was seen only a few times. This chain links TRBV11-3 with TRBJ2-2, with a weak D call TRBD1 (7 bases). CDR3 length: 15 amino acids. The V end lost 4 bases, the J end lost 4 bases, and 13 bases lay between the germline ends. CDR1 is SGHNT, CDR2 YENEEA, per germline. CDR3 DNA: TGTGCCAGCAGCTCCAGGGGGGCGGCCACCGGGGAGCTGTTTTTT. It translates to CASSSRGAATGELFF. The entire variable domain, with the rest obtained from reference TRBV11-3 and TRBJ2-2, is as follows: EAGVVQSPRYKIIEKKQPVAFWCNPISGHNTLYWYLQNLGQGPELLIRYENEEAVDDSQLPKDRFSAERLKGVDSTLKIQPAELGDSAVYLCASSSRGAATGELFFGEGSRLTVL.

The chain recombines TRBV7-9 with TRBJ1-1; D is possibly TRBD1 (6 bases). The V gene lost 5 bases and the J gene lost 3 bases, with 16 bases spanning the gap. Per germline, CDR1 SEHNR and CDR2 FQNEAQ (reference sequence). The CDR3 is 15 amino acids. The DNA of the CDR3 is TGTGCCAGCAGCCAACAGGGTTGGTACGACACTGAAGCTTTCTTT. Translation gives CASSQQGWYDTEAFF. Filled out from reference TRBV7-9 and TRBJ1-1, the complete variable domain reads DTGVSQNPRHKITKRGQNVTFRCDPISEHNRLYWYRQTLGQGPEFLTYFQNEAQLEKSRLLSDRFSAERPKGSFSTLEIQRTEQGDSAMYLCASSQQGWYDTEAFFGQGTRLTVV.

The chain combines TRBV28 with TRBJ1-2, with TRBD1 matching over 7 bases. The CDR3 totals 15 residues. Trimming at V came to 3 bases and at J to 6 bases, leaving 10 bases not matched to a gene. Germline CDR1 reads MDHEN; CDR2 reads SYDVKM. The CDR3 protein is CASSFLRGDRNGYTF. The CDR3 bases are TGTGCCAGCAGTTTCTTGAGGGGGGACAGAAATGGCTACACCTTC.

This chain links TRBV5-4 with TRBJ1-1; D is unresolved. V was shortened by 3 bases and J by 10 bases, with 16 bases between the two germline ends. The CDR3 extends over 13 amino acids. Germline CDR1 SGHNT, CDR2 YYREEE (reference sequence). As DNA, the CDR3 is TGTGCCAGCAGCTCCACCGGGCTCGGTGGAGCTTTCTTT. This translates into CASSSTGLGGAFF.

This sequence joins TRBV4-3 and TRBJ1-2; 8 bases fit TRBD1. The J segment lost 8 bases and the V segment lost 4 bases, leaving 9 bases of the junction unmatched. This CDR3 region has 14 residues. CDR1 and CDR2 (germline): LGHNA, YSLEER. The CDR3 nucleotides are TGCGCCAGCAGCCCTGACAGGGGATCTCGCGGCTACACCTTC. This gives the protein CASSPDRGSRGYTF.

This clonotype came up a few times. The chain combines TRBV7-9 with TRBJ2-3, with TRBD2 matching 8 bases. The V gene end was trimmed by 4 bases and the J gene end by 9 bases; junction bases not matched to a gene: 9. Per the germline V gene, CDR1 is SEHNR and CDR2 is FQNEAQ (reference sequence). This CDR3 has 14 residues. The CDR3, as DNA: TGTGCCAGCAGCTCCACCGGGGGGGCCGGGACGCAGTATTTT. Its protein product is CASSSTGGAGTQYF.

The J gene is TRBJ2-1, the V gene TRBV25-1; 8 positions match TRBD2. J gave up 11 bases and V 6 bases, and 9 bases lay outside the gene matches. The CDR3 sequence is 13 residues long. Germline V CDR1 and CDR2: MGHDK, SYGVNS. In nucleotides, the CDR3 is TGTGCCAGCAGCAACCCGGGGGGGAGTAAGCAGTTCTTC. Translation gives CASSNPGGSKQFF. The entire variable domain, with the rest obtained from reference TRBV25-1 and TRBJ2-1, is as follows: EADIYQTPRYLVIGTGKKITLECSQTMGHDKMYWYQQDPGMELHLIHYSYGVNSTEKGDLSSESTVSRIRTEHFPLTLESARPSHTSQYLCASSNPGGSKQFFGPGTRLTVL.

This clonotype was recorded a few times. V is TRBV29-1 and J is TRBJ2-2; D unresolved. Germline CDR1 is SQVTM and CDR2 is ANQGSEA. The CDR3 totals 11 residues. The CDR3 DNA reads TGCGCCGGCCGATCCACCGGGGAGCTGTTTTTT. Residues: CAGRSTGELFF.

This chain uses TRBV12-3 or TRBV12-4 with TRBJ2-3, with TRBD2 as a possible D gene (5 bases). The CDR3 sequence is 13 residues long. Trimming removed 5 bases from V and 5 bases from J, with 11 bases in between. CDR3 DNA: TGTGCCAGCAGTGATAGACTAAAAGATACGCAGTATTTT. Translated, it gives CASSDRLKDTQYF.

The chain joins TRBV5-5 to TRBJ2-5; 8 bases line up with TRBD2. CDR1 and CDR2 (germline): SGHKS, YYEKEE (reference sequence). Unmatched junction bases numbered 9, after V lost 0 bases and J lost 5 bases. CDR3 size: 16 residues. As DNA, the CDR3 is TGTGCCAGCAGCTTGGAGGTTAGCGGGGTTAGGGAGACCCAGTACTTC. It translates to CASSLEVSGVRETQYF.

The sample holds a few counts of this clonotype. This rearrangement joins TRBV7-8 to TRBJ2-3, with 10 bases identical to TRBD2. The CDR3 totals 16 residues. Germline V CDR1 and CDR2: SGHVS, FQNEAQ. J lost 3 bases, V lost 3 bases, and 6 bases had no gene match. As DNA, the CDR3 is TGTGCCAGCAGCTTCGAACTAGCGGGGTATACAGATACGCAGTATTTT. Protein product: CASSFELAGYTDTQYF.

The chain uses TRBV7-9 and TRBJ2-2; 9 nucleotides align to TRBD1. Germline V gene lookup returns CDR1 SEHNR and CDR2 FQNEAQ (reference sequence). CDR3 size: 16 residues. V lost 0 bases, J lost 3 bases, and 2 bases stayed unmatched. The CDR3 loop is CASSLAGQGDTGELFF. CDR3 DNA sequence: TGTGCCAGCAGCTTAGCGGGACAGGGAGACACCGGGGAGCTGTTTTTT. Supplemented by reference TRBV7-9 and TRBJ2-2, the full variable domain reads DTGVSQNPRHKITKRGQNVTFRCDPISEHNRLYWYRQTLGQGPEFLTYFQNEAQLEKSRLLSDRFSAERPKGSFSTLEIQRTEQGDSAMYLCASSLAGQGDTGELFFGEGSRLTVL.

The rearrangement joins TRBV7-3 to TRBJ2-1; 14 bases agree with TRBD2. After removal of 6 bases from V and 6 bases from J, the junction contained 4 bases not matched to a gene. The length of the CDR3 is 15 residues. Germline V gene sequence: CDR1 SGHTA, CDR2 FQGTGA. The CDR3 here is CASRKGTSGSNEQFF. CDR3 nucleotides: TGTGCCAGCAGGAAGGGGACTAGCGGGAGCAATGAGCAGTTCTTC.

This clonotype was observed a handful of times. CDR3 DNA sequence: TGCGCCAGCAGCCAAGTACCCGACAGTTCTTACGGCTACACCTTC. Translated, it gives CASSQVPDSSYGYTF. The V gene is TRBV4-1, the J gene TRBJ1-2; the D gene is possibly TRBD1 (5 bases). Germline CDR1 and CDR2: MGHRA and YSYEKL. Trimming left V 1 base short and J 8 bases short, with 17 bases between. This CDR3 region has 15 residues.

The chain links TRBV6-2 or TRBV6-3 to TRBJ2-7; tentatively, D is TRBD2 (5 bases). This CDR3 has 15 residues. Germline lookup yields CDR1 MNHEY and CDR2 SVGEGT. The V gene lost 2 bases and the J gene lost 3 bases, with 14 bases spanning the gap. CDR3 loop: CASSYGSVGGYEQYF. The CDR3 bases are TGTGCCAGCAGTTACGGGTCAGTCGGAGGCTACGAGCAGTACTTC.

As for this clonotype: A single base separates this from a much larger clone, so it may be a read error. The V call is TRBV12-3 or TRBV12-4, the J call TRBJ2-5; 7 positions agree with TRBD1. The CDR3 covers 15 residues. Trimming cost V 10 bases and J 4 bases; bases outside gene matches: 15. CDR3 protein: CATAWTGSPPETQYF. The CDR3 nucleotides read TGTGCCACCGCATGGACAGGCTCGCCCCCAGAGACCCAGTACTTC.

The chain couples TRBV5-1 to TRBJ1-1; D gene uncertain. CDR1 is SGHRS and CDR2 is YFSETQ in the germline V gene. The V gene lost 4 bases and the J gene lost 1 base, with 11 bases spanning the gap. CDR3 size: 14 residues. As DNA, the CDR3 is TGCGCCAGCAGCCCGGGGAGTAGGAACACTGAAGCTTTCTTT. Its protein is CASSPGSRNTEAFF.

There are a few counts of this clonotype. V usage is TRBV28 and J usage is TRBJ1-1; 9 positions match TRBD1. The length of the CDR3 is 15 residues. The ends lost 6 bases at V and 0 bases at J; junction bases unmatched: 5. Germline CDR1 reads MDHEN; CDR2 reads SYDVKM. As DNA, the CDR3 is TGTGCCAGCAGAACAGGGGGCCGGCTGAACACTGAAGCTTTCTTT. It encodes CASRTGGRLNTEAFF.

The chain carries TRBV20-1 and TRBJ1-1; D might be TRBD1 (6 bases). The CDR3 sequence is 12 residues long. The ends were cut back, 5 bases at V and 4 bases at J, with 11 bases in the middle. Germline V gene sequence: CDR1 DFQATT, CDR2 SNEGSKA (reference sequence). The CDR3 coding sequence is TGCAGTGCTGGTAAGGGGGTCACTGAAGCTTTCTTT. Protein product: CSAGKGVTEAFF.

This chain links TRBV24-1 with TRBJ2-2; possible D gene TRBD1, 6 bases. Germline CDR1 and CDR2: KGHDR and SFDVKD. CDR3 size: 14 residues. V shed 10 bases and J shed 2 bases, with 13 bases lying between them. CDR3 coding DNA: TGTGCCACTAGCGACAGGTCAAACACCGGGGAGCTGTTTTTT. Translated: CATSDRSNTGELFF.